These 9 T cell receptor beta chains were all obtained from the same sample, sequenced in a study of blood T cell repertoires in COVID-19. This table comes from immunoSEQ multiplex PCR, and its TCRdb copy is limited to in-frame clones, with some not included. Altogether some 130,000 clones are present, roughly 90% being singletons, with the ten largest covering about 4.4%. Sequenced: PBMCs or T cells enriched from blood (not recorded which). The receptors originated from a man between 50 and 59 years old who had recovered from COVID-19.

The J gene is TRBJ1-6, the V gene TRBV13, with TRBD1 identical over 8 bases. The CDR3 is 14 amino acids. V was pared by 6 bases and J by 11 bases, with 9 bases of the junction left unmatched. Germline CDR1 is PRHDT and CDR2 is FYEKMQ (reference sequence). This CDR3 reads CASRLGQGLTPLHF. The CDR3 bases are TGTGCCAGCAGACTAGGACAGGGATTGACACCCCTCCACTTT.

The chain has TRBV28 and TRBJ1-5, with 8 positions matching TRBD1. The CDR3 loop spans 14 amino acids. Germline CDR1 and CDR2: MDHEN and SYDVKM. The V and J ends lost 6 bases and 7 bases, in that order; junction bases with no gene match: 8. The CDR3 loop reads CASSPRTGRQPQHF. DNA for the CDR3: TGTGCCAGCAGCCCCAGGACAGGGAGACAGCCCCAGCATTTT. Drawing the rest from reference TRBV28 and TRBJ1-5, the complete variable domain is DVKVTQSSRYLVKRTGEKVFLECVQDMDHENMFWYRQDPGLGLRLIYFSYDVKMKEKGDIPEGYSVSREKKERFSLILESASTNQTSMYLCASSPRTGRQPQHFGDGTRLSIL.

The chain carries TRBV3-1 (or the pseudogene TRBV3-2) and TRBJ1-5, with 8 bases lining up with TRBD1. The V gene end was trimmed by 8 bases and the J gene end by 6 bases; junction bases not matched to a gene: 12. The CDR3 sequence is 15 residues long. Germline V gene sequence: CDR1 LGHDT, CDR2 YNNKEL (reference sequence). CDR3 sequence reads: CASAFWTGTSQPQHF. The CDR3 bases are TGTGCCAGCGCTTTCTGGACAGGGACGAGTCAGCCCCAGCATTTT.

This chain connects TRBV4-2 to TRBJ1-4; no clear D. This CDR3 region has 12 residues. Germline V gives CDR1 LGHNA, CDR2 YNFKEQ. Trimming took 9 bases from V and 7 from J, leaving 12 bases between them. Here the CDR3 DNA reads TGTGCCAGTTGGGGAGCAGGTGAAAAACTGTTTTTT. This codes for CASWGAGEKLFF.

The V call is TRBV5-8, the J call TRBJ2-2, with 7 bases fitting TRBD1. The CDR3 has 15 residues. Losses at the gene ends were 0 bases for V and 5 bases for J; bases not matched to a gene: 4. The germline gives CDR1 SGHTS, CDR2 YDEGEE. The CDR3 coding sequence is TGTGCCAGCAGCTTGGTAGGGGGCGAGACCGGGGAGCTGTTTTTT. Protein product: CASSLVGGETGELFF.

Regarding this clone: This sample also contains other DNA sequences that code for the same CDR3. The chain uses TRBV15 and TRBJ1-6; the D gene is possibly TRBD1 (6 bases). There are 14 residues in the CDR3. CDR1 LNHNV and CDR2 YYDKDF come from the germline V gene (reference sequence). V lost 3 bases to trimming and J lost 4 bases, with 7 bases between them. The CDR3 coding sequence is TGTGCCACCAGCAGGGACAGTTATAATTCACCCCTCCACTTT. Translation: CATSRDSYNSPLHF. Based on the CDR3 plus reference TRBV15 and TRBJ1-6, the full variable domain is DAMVIQNPRYQVTQFGKPVTLSCSQTLNHNVMYWYQQKSSQAPKLLFHYYDKDFNNEADTPDNFQSRRPNTSFCFLDIRSPGLGDTAMYLCATSRDSYNSPLHFGNGTRLTVT.

The chain uses TRBV24-1 and TRBJ2-1, with D possibly matching TRBD2 (6 bases). The V gene lost 11 bases and the J gene lost 0 bases, with 13 bases spanning the gap. Per germline, CDR1 KGHDR and CDR2 SFDVKD. This CDR3 spans 14 amino acids. CDR3: CASSGVPSYNEQFF. The CDR3 nucleotides are TGTGCCAGTTCGGGGGTCCCCTCCTACAATGAGCAGTTCTTC.

V usage is TRBV6-2 or TRBV6-3 and J usage is TRBJ1-2; D ambiguous. From germline, CDR1 is MNHEY and CDR2 SVGEGT. This CDR3 spans 16 amino acids. Between the trimmed V and J ends, which lost 4 bases and 4 bases, there was a span of 19 bases. CDR3 in amino acids: CASSSLTGRGRYGYTF. DNA for the CDR3: TGTGCCAGCAGTTCTCTCACGGGCCGGGGTCGCTATGGCTACACCTTC.

The chain uses TRBV23-1 and TRBJ2-7; tentative D call: TRBD1 (5 bases). TRBV23-1 is marked as an open reading frame, function uncertain. This CDR3 region has 16 residues. The V and J ends lost 5 bases and 3 bases respectively, with 20 bases between them. In DNA, the CDR3 is TGCGCCAGCAGTAGGGGCAGGGTAAGGGAAAACTACGAGCAGTACGTC. It is translated as CASSRGRVRENYEQYV.